The entry below gives a single T cell receptor beta chain sequence along with its context. Generated by immunoSEQ multiplex PCR, the TCRdb table keeps only in-frame clones and is missing some. The table shows approximately 140,000 clones, with 91% occurring only once. This entry comes from a study of control samples from healthy donors and cancer patients. The CDR3 runs to 15 residues. V lost 4 bases and J lost 7, with 18 bases in between. Looked up from germline, CDR1 is KGHDR and CDR2 is SFDVKD. The sequence derives from a man aged 18 to 29 in good health. The J gene is TRBJ1-2, the V gene TRBV24-1; TRBD1 is a possible D gene (5 bases). Sequenced material: blood. CDR3 sequence: CATSDPTRSGSGYTF. CDR3 sequence (DNA): TGTGCCACCAGTGACCCGACACGGTCAGGGAGTGGCTACACCTTC.